These 3 T cell receptor beta chains originate from one sample sequenced in a study of cytomegalovirus exposure and HLA in healthy donors. Primers: 60 Vbeta forward and 13 Jbeta reverse. Method: immunoSEQ multiplex PCR; TCRdb's copy keeps in-frame clones and lacks some. This repertoire includes 100,000 to 150,000 clones. Material: PBMCs. The source is a young man in good health and CMV-seronegative.

The J gene is TRBJ2-6, the V gene TRBV6-4; D unclear. CDR1 and CDR2 from the germline V gene are MRHNA and SNTAGT. This CDR3 has 15 amino acids. Trimming took 0 bases from V and 4 from J, leaving 7 bases between them. The CDR3 bases are TGTGCCAGCAGTGACTCGAACACCGGGGCCAACGTCCTGACTTTC. Translating it yields CASSDSNTGANVLTF.

The rearrangement links TRBV7-8 to TRBJ2-3, with TRBD2 identical over 7 bases. This CDR3 region has 17 residues. Unmatched junction bases numbered 10, after V lost 0 bases and J lost 4 bases. Per germline, CDR1 SGHVS and CDR2 FQNEAQ. The CDR3 sequence is CASSLAKKVAGPDTQYF. The CDR3 nucleotides read TGTGCCAGCAGCTTAGCGAAAAAGGTAGCGGGCCCAGATACGCAGTATTTT.

This rearrangement joins TRBV4-2 to TRBJ2-2; TRBD2 agrees at 9 bases. Looked up from germline, CDR1 is LGHNA and CDR2 is YNFKEQ. V was pared by 4 bases and J by 1 base, with 7 bases of the junction left unmatched. The CDR3 sequence is 17 residues long. Here the CDR3 DNA reads TGTGCCAGCAGCCCCCATGGGACTAGCCGGAACACCGGGGAGCTGTTTTTT. Its translation: CASSPHGTSRNTGELFF.